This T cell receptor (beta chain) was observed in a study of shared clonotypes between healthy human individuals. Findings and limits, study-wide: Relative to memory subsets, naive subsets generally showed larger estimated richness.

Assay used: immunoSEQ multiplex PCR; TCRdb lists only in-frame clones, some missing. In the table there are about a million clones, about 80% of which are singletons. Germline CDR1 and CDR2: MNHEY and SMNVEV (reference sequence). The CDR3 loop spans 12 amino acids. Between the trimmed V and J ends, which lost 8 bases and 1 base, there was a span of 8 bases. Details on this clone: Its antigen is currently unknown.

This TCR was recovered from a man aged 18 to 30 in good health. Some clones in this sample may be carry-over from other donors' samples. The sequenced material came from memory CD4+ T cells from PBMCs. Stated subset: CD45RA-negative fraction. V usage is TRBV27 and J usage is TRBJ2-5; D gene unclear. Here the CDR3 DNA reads TGTGCCAGCGGCACCACCCAAGAGACCCAGTACTTC. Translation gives CASGTTQETQYF.